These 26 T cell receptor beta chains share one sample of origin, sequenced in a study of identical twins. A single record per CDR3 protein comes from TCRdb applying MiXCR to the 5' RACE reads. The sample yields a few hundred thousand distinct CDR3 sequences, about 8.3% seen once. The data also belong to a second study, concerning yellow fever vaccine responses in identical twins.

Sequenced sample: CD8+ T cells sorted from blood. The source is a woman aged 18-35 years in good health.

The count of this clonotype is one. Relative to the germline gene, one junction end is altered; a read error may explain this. As DNA, the CDR3 is TGTGCCAGCAGCTTAGTAGGGGACAGGCCGAGCTTC. This gives the protein CASSLVGDRPSF. The V gene is TRBV7-9, the J gene TRBJ2-7, with 8 nucleotides matching TRBD1. The CDR3 consists of 12 residues. Germline V lookup: CDR1 SEHNR, CDR2 FQNEAQ (reference sequence).

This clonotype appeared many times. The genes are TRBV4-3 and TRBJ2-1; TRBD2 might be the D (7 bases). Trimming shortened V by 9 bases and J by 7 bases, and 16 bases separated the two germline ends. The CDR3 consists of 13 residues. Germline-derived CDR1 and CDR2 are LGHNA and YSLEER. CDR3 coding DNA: TGCGCCAGTGGGGGGGGCGGTTATAATGAGCAGTTCTTC. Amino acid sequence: CASGGGGYNEQFF.

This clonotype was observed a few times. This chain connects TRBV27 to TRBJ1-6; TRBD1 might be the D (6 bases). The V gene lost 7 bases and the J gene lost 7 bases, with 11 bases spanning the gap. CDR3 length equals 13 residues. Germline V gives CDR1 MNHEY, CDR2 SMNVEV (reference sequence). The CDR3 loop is CASTHGGNSPLHF. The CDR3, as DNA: TGTGCCAGCACCCACGGGGGCAATTCACCCCTCCACTTT.

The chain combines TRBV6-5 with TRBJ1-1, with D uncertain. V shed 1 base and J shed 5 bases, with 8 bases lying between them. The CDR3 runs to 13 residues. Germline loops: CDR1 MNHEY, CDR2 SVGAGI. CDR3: CASSYLPGTEAFF. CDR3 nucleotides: TGTGCCAGCAGTTACTTACCGGGGACTGAAGCTTTCTTT.

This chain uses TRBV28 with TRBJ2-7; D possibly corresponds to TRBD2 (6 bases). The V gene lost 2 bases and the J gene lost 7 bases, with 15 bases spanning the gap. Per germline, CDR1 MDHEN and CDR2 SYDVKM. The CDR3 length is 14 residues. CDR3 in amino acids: CASSLQSFGGEQYF. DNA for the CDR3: TGTGCCAGCAGTTTACAATCCTTTGGGGGGGAGCAGTACTTC.

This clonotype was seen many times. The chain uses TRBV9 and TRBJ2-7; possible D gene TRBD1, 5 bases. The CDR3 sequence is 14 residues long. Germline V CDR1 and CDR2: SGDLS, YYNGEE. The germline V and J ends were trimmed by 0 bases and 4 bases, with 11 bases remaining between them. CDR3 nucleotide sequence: TGTGCCAGCAGCGTAGGGGGCGACGGATACGAGCAGTACTTC. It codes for CASSVGGDGYEQYF.

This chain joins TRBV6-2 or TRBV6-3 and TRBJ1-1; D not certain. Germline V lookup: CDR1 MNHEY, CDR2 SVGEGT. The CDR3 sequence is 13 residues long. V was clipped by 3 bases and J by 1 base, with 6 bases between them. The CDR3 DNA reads TGTGCCAGCAGTTATGATGAGAACACTGAAGCTTTCTTT. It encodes CASSYDENTEAFF.

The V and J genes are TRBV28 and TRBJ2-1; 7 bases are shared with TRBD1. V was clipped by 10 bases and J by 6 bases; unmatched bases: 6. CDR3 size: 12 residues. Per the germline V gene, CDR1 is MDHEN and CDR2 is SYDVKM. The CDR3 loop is CATRQGANEQFF. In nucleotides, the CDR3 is TGTGCCACGAGACAGGGCGCCAATGAGCAGTTCTTC.

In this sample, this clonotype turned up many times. The CDR3 DNA follows: TGTGCCAGCAGTTTAAGTGGGGGGGGTCCGGGGTATGGCTACACCTTC. Protein product: CASSLSGGGPGYGYTF. The V call is TRBV27, the J call TRBJ1-2; D is possibly TRBD1 (5 bases). Between the trimmed V and J ends, which lost 2 bases and 5 bases, there was a span of 18 bases. Germline CDR1 and CDR2: MNHEY and SMNVEV (reference sequence). The CDR3 totals 16 residues.

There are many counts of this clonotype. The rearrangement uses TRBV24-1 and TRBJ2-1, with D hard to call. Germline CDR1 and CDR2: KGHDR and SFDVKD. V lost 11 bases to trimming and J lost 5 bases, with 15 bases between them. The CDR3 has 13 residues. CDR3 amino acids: CAKPRQSDNEQFF. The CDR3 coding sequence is TGTGCCAAACCCCGGCAGTCAGACAATGAGCAGTTCTTC.

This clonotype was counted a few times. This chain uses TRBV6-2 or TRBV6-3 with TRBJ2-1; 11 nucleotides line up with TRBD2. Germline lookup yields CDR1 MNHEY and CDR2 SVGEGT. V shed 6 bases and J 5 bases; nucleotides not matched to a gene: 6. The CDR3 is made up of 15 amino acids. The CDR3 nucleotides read TGTGCCAGCAGAACTGGGACTAGCGGCGACAATGAGCAGTTCTTC. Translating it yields CASRTGTSGDNEQFF.

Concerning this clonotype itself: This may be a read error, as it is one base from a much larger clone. The DNA of the CDR3 is TGCAGCGCCTCTTCGGCAGCGTCCTACAATGAGCAGTTCTTC. Amino acid sequence: CSASSAASYNEQFF. The chain is built from TRBV29-1 and TRBJ2-1; no firm D call. Germline CDR1 and CDR2: SQVTM and ANQGSEA. This CDR3 is 14 amino acids long. Trimming took off 7 bases at V and 1 base at J, with 14 bases between the two ends.

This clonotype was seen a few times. The DNA of the CDR3 is TGCAGTGCCAACTTAGCGGGAGGGATACCTTACAATGAGCAGTTCTTC. Translation gives CSANLAGGIPYNEQFF. The chain couples TRBV20-1 to TRBJ2-1; TRBD2 matches 11 bases. The CDR3 is 16 residues long. Germline CDR1 DFQATT, CDR2 SNEGSKA (reference sequence). V shed 6 bases and J 4 bases; nucleotides not matched to a gene: 11.

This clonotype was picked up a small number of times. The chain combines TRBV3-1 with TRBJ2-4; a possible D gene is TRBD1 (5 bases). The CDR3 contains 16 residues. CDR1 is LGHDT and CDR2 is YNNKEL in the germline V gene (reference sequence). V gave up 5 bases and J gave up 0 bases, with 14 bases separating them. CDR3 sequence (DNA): TGTGCCAGCAGCTCAACCGACAGTCTAGCCAAAAACATTCAGTACTTC. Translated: CASSSTDSLAKNIQYF.

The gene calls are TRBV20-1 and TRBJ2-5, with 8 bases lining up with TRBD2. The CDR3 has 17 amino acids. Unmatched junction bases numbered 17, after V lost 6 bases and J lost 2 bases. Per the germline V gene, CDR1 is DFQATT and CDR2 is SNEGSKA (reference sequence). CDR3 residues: CSAKVWGTSGGQETQYF. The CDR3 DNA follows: TGCAGTGCAAAAGTTTGGGGGACTAGTGGGGGACAAGAGACCCAGTACTTC.

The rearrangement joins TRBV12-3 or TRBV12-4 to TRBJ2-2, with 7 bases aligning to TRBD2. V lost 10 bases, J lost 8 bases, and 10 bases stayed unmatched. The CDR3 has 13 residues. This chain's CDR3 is CATRGVHSGELFF. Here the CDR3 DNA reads TGTGCCACCCGGGGGGTTCATTCGGGGGAGCTGTTTTTT.

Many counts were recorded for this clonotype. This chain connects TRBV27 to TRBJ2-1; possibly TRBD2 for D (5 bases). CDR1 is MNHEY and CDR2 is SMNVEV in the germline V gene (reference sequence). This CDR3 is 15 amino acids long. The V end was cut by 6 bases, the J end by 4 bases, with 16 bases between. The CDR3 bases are TGTGCCAGCAGGCTGACTCCTACGGGGTACAATGAGCAGTTCTTC. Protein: CASRLTPTGYNEQFF.

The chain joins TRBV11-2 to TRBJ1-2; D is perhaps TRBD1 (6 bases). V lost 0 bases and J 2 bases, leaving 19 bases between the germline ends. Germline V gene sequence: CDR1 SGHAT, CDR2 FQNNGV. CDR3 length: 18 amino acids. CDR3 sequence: CASSLDFRAGALNYGYTF. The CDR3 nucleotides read TGTGCCAGCAGCTTAGATTTTAGGGCAGGGGCGCTGAACTATGGCTACACCTTC.

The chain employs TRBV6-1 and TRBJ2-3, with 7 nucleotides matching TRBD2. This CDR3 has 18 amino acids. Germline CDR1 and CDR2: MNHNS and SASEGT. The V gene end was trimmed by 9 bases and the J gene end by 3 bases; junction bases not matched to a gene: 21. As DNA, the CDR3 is TGTGCCAGTACGGGACGGTCCTCAACTAGCGACCCTACAGATACGCAGTATTTT. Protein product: CASTGRSSTSDPTDTQYF.

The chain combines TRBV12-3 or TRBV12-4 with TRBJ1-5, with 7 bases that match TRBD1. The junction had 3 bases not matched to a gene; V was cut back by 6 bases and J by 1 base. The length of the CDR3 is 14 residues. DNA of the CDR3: TGTGCCAGCAGCTACAGGGGAAGCAATCAGCCCCAGCATTTT. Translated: CASSYRGSNQPQHF.

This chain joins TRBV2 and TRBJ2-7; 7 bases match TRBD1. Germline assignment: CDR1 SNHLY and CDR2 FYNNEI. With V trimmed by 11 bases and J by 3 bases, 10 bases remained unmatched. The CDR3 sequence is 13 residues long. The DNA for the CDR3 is TGTGCCGTCCACAGGGGTGACTACTACGAGCAGTACTTC. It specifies CAVHRGDYYEQYF.

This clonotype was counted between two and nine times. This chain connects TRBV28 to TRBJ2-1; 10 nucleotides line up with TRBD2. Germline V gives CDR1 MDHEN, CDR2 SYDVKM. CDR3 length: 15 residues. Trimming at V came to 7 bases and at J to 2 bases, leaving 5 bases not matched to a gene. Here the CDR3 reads CASTLLAGAYNEQFF. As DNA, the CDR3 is TGTGCCAGCACCCTCCTAGCGGGGGCCTACAATGAGCAGTTCTTC.

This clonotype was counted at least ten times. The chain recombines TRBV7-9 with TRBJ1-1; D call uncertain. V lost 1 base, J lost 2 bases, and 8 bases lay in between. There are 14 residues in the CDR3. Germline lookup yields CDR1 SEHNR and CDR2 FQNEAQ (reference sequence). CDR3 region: CASSLGHLNTEAFF. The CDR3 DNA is TGTGCCAGCAGCTTAGGACACCTTAACACTGAAGCTTTCTTT.

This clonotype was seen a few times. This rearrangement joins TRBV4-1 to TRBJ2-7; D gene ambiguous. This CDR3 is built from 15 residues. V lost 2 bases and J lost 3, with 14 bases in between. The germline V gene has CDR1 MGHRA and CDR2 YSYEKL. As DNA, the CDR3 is TGCGCCAGCAGCCAAATATCCGACCCCAGCTACGAGCAGTACTTC. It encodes CASSQISDPSYEQYF.

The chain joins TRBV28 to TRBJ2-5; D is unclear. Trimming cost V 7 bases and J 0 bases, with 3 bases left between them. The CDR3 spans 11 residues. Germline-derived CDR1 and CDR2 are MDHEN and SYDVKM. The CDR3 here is CASKYQETQYF. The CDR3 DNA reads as TGTGCCAGCAAGTACCAAGAGACCCAGTACTTC. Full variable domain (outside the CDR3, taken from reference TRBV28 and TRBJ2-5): DVKVTQSSRYLVKRTGEKVFLECVQDMDHENMFWYRQDPGLGLRLIYFSYDVKMKEKGDIPEGYSVSREKKERFSLILESASTNQTSMYLCASKYQETQYFGPGTRLLVL.

The CDR3 sequence is CASSYSLGLAGDTSTDTQYF. The CDR3, as DNA: TGTGCCAGCAGTTATTCCCTCGGCCTAGCGGGGGACACTAGCACAGATACGCAGTATTTT. This chain connects TRBV6-2 or TRBV6-3 to TRBJ2-3; 10 bases agree with TRBD2. The CDR3 is made up of 20 amino acids. Germline V gene data show CDR1 as MNHEY and CDR2 as SVGEGT. Germline trimming cut 3 bases from V and 0 bases from J; bases unmatched to any gene: 15.